Listed below are T cell receptor beta chains from one sample, sequenced in a study of regulatory T cells in long-lasting Graves disease. TCRdb processed the multiplex PCR reads anew with MiXCR; each CDR3 protein has one entry. The sample has more than 650,000 distinct CDR3 sequences, around 30% seen once; the top ten hold around 42%. The sequencing used peripheral blood mononuclear cells (PBMCs), collected when the disease was refractory, from a patient treated with antithyroid drugs. Every receptor here comes from a female donor with Graves disease. Each CDR3 is given with its conserved first and last residue. The D gene is left open where the match is weak. Clone size appears in some rows only: once, few, many, or a class for an expanded clone.

>NA|NA|TRBV19|TRBJ1-5
CASSAEVTGLQPQHF
TGTGCCAGTAGTGCGGAGGTCACAGGGCTTCAGCCCCAGCATTTT
>NA|NA|TRBV11-2|TRBJ1-3
CASSKITGRSGNTIYF
TGTGCCAGCAGCAAAATCACAGGCCGCTCTGGAAACACCATATATTTT
>TRBD1|NA|TRBV5-1|TRBJ2-5
CASSFDGQGVHRETQYF
TGCGCCAGCAGCTTTGACGGACAGGGCGTCCATAGAGAGACCCAGTACTTC
>NA|few|TRBV10-3|TRBJ1-1
CATQPQAGGTEAFF
TGTGCCACCCAACCCCAGGCTGGGGGCACTGAAGCTTTCTTT
>NA|NA|TRBV5-1|TRBJ1-2
CASSLGSRDTYGYTF
TGCGCCAGCAGCTTGGGGTCGCGGGACACTTATGGCTACACCTTC
>NA|many|TRBV29-1|TRBJ1-4
CSGHVGANEKLFF
TGCAGCGGACACGTGGGTGCTAATGAAAAACTGTTTTTT
>NA|few|TRBV7-6|TRBJ1-2
CASSLGGTLYGYTF
TGTGCCAGCAGCTTAGGCGGCACTTTGTATGGCTACACCTTC
>NA|once|TRBV19|TRBJ1-1
CASSRPAGPSTEAFF
TGTGCCAGTAGCCGCCCCGCCGGACCGAGCACTGAAGCTTTCTTT
>TRBD2|NA|TRBV12-3/TRBV12-4|TRBJ2-7
CASSGLAGYGQYF
TGTGCCAGCAGCGGACTAGCGGGATACGGGCAGTACTTC
>NA|few|TRBV28|TRBJ2-1
CASSSPGLRQFF
TGTGCCAGCAGTTCTCCGGGCCTTCGGCAGTTCTTC
>TRBD2|NA|TRBV19|TRBJ2-1
CASRPAGGVEQFF
TGTGCCAGTAGACCAGCGGGAGGGGTAGAGCAGTTCTTC
>TRBD1|NA|TRBV28|TRBJ1-5
CASNGYGTGGNQPQHF
TGTGCCAGCAACGGTTACGGGACAGGGGGCAATCAGCCCCAGCATTTT
>NA|NA|TRBV6-2/TRBV6-3|TRBJ1-4
CASSYAGGASSEKLFF
TGTGCCAGCAGTTACGCAGGAGGCGCCTCTTCTGAAAAACTGTTTTTT
>TRBD1|NA|TRBV20-1|TRBJ1-6
CSARDWAGGHSPLHF
TGCAGTGCTAGAGATTGGGCAGGGGGGCATTCACCCCTCCACTTT
>NA|NA|TRBV7-2|TRBJ1-4
CASSVDIQLNEKLFF
TGTGCCAGCAGCGTAGATATCCAGCTAAATGAAAAACTGTTTTTT
>NA|NA|TRBV27|TRBJ1-1
CASAHKLNTEAFF
TGTGCCAGCGCGCACAAGTTGAACACTGAAGCTTTCTTT
>NA|NA|TRBV3-1|TRBJ2-7
CASSPAGRSYEQYF
TGTGCCAGCAGCCCTGCCGGGCGCTCCTACGAGCAGTACTTC
>NA|few|TRBV20-1|TRBJ1-1
CSAPFVKGEAFF
TGCAGTGCGCCTTTCGTGAAGGGTGAAGCTTTCTTT
>NA|NA|TRBV29-1|TRBJ1-2
CSVTSGAGYGYTF
TGCAGCGTTACCTCGGGGGCTGGGTATGGCTACACCTTC
>NA|NA|TRBV10-3|TRBJ1-1
CAISRTGNTEAFF
TGTGCCATCAGCCGTACAGGGAACACTGAAGCTTTCTTT
>TRBD1|few|TRBV20-1|TRBJ1-5
CSARSGGGNQPQHF
TGCAGTGCTAGGTCAGGGGGTGGCAATCAGCCCCAGCATTTT
>TRBD1|NA|TRBV4-1|TRBJ1-4
CASSHPRGRGSNEKLFF
TGCGCCAGCAGCCACCCCAGGGGCAGGGGGTCTAATGAAAAACTGTTTTTT
>NA|few|TRBV5-1|TRBJ2-7
CASSFRGETHEQYF
TGCGCCAGCAGCTTCCGTGGCGAAACCCACGAGCAGTACTTC
>NA|many|TRBV11-2|TRBJ2-5
CASSWHRQMIETQYF
TGTGCCAGCAGCTGGCACCGACAGATGATAGAGACCCAGTACTTC
>NA|NA|TRBV4-2|TRBJ2-5
CASSPRDEEETQYF
TGTGCCAGCAGCCCCCGGGACGAGGAAGAGACCCAGTACTTC
>NA|NA|TRBV7-9|TRBJ2-1
CASSSPGSLGDEQFF
TGTGCCAGCAGCTCACCAGGGTCCTTGGGGGATGAGCAGTTCTTC
>NA|many|TRBV11-2|TRBJ2-2
CASSLDPRGGELFF
TGTGCCAGCAGCTTAGATCCTCGGGGCGGGGAGCTGTTTTTT
>NA|NA|TRBV24-1|TRBJ1-1
CATSLGMNTEAFF
TGTGCCACCAGTCTCGGGATGAACACTGAAGCTTTCTTT
>NA|few|TRBV5-1|TRBJ2-5
CASSLQGSETQYF
TGCGCCAGCAGCTTGCAGGGGTCAGAGACCCAGTACTTC
>NA|many|TRBV6-1|TRBJ2-2
CASRHKMGASNTGELFF
TGTGCCAGCAGACATAAAATGGGCGCTTCGAACACCGGGGAGCTGTTTTTT
>NA|NA|TRBV27|TRBJ1-3
CASAARGSGNTIYF
TGTGCCAGCGCCGCGCGAGGCTCTGGAAACACCATATATTTT
>NA|NA|TRBV6-1|TRBJ2-7
CASSAASQYF
TGTGCCAGCAGTGCGGCGTCACAGTACTTC
>TRBD2|few|TRBV12-3/TRBV12-4|TRBJ2-2
CASGPWTSGRAGELFF
TGTGCCAGCGGACCCTGGACTAGCGGGAGGGCCGGGGAGCTGTTTTTT
>NA|many|TRBV12-3/TRBV12-4|TRBJ1-4
CASSPTNEKLFF
TGTGCCAGCAGTCCCACTAATGAAAAACTGTTTTTT
>NA|few|TRBV30|TRBJ2-2
CALTPGGATGELFF
TGTGCCCTGACACCTGGAGGGGCCACCGGGGAGCTGTTTTTT
>NA|few|TRBV9|TRBJ1-2
CASSAGDGNYGYTF
TGTGCCAGCAGCGCTGGGGACGGAAACTATGGCTACACCTTC
>NA|NA|TRBV5-1|TRBJ1-2
CASSLSGTPNYGYTF
TGCGCCAGCAGCTTGTCCGGGACACCTAACTATGGCTACACCTTC
>TRBD1|few|TRBV20-1|TRBJ2-5
CSARALWDSQETQYF
TGCAGTGCTAGAGCTTTATGGGACAGCCAAGAGACCCAGTACTTC
>NA|NA|TRBV19|TRBJ1-4
CASSIRDAPRGEKLFF
TGTGCCAGTAGTATCCGGGACGCCCCGCGCGGTGAAAAACTGTTTTTT
>NA|many|TRBV2|TRBJ1-5
CASSLKRGQPQHF
TGTGCCAGCAGTCTAAAGAGGGGTCAGCCCCAGCATTTT
>TRBD2|few|TRBV12-5|TRBJ2-7
CASGLVTSGRNEQYF
TGTGCTAGTGGTTTGGTGACTAGCGGGAGAAACGAGCAGTACTTC
>NA|NA|TRBV2|TRBJ1-1
CASSPLGADTEAFF
TGTGCCAGCAGTCCCTTGGGGGCGGACACTGAAGCTTTCTTT
>NA|NA|TRBV27|TRBJ1-6
CASSTTGTGNSPLHF
TGTGCCAGCAGTACAACCGGGACGGGAAATTCACCCCTCCACTTT
>NA|NA|TRBV7-3|TRBJ2-2
CASSAWAWNTGELFF
TGTGCCAGCAGCGCCTGGGCGTGGAACACCGGGGAGCTGTTTTTT
>NA|NA|TRBV6-1|TRBJ1-2
CATVEGVGYTF
TGTGCCACAGTGGAAGGAGTTGGCTACACCTTC
>NA|NA|TRBV9|TRBJ1-1
CASSVGVDTEAFF
TGTGCCAGCAGCGTAGGGGTTGACACTGAAGCTTTCTTT
>NA|NA|TRBV19|TRBJ1-5
CASTADRLGNQPRHF
TGTGCCAGTACTGCCGACAGGTTGGGCAATCAGCCCCGGCATTTT
>TRBD1|NA|TRBV7-3|TRBJ2-1
CASSRSRTGPSYNEQFF
TGTGCCAGCAGCCGATCCAGGACAGGACCCTCCTACAATGAGCAGTTCTTC
>NA|few|TRBV11-2|TRBJ2-6
CASSSPVGANVLTF
TGTGCCAGCAGCTCGCCCGTTGGAGCCAACGTCCTGACTTTC
>NA|NA|TRBV9|TRBJ1-3
CASSGTISGNTIYF
TGTGCCAGCAGCGGTACTATCTCTGGAAACACCATATATTTT
>NA|NA|TRBV12-3/TRBV12-4|TRBJ1-2
CASSSRQERANYGYTF
TGTGCCAGCAGCAGCCGACAGGAGAGAGCTAACTATGGCTACACCTTC
>NA|many|TRBV28|TRBJ1-1
CASSPQWTWNTEAFF
TGTGCCAGCAGTCCTCAATGGACCTGGAACACTGAAGCTTTCTTT
>NA|many|TRBV28|TRBJ1-4
CASSSQDTGRSEKLFF
TGTGCCAGCAGTTCCCAAGATACAGGGCGAAGTGAAAAACTGTTTTTT